The rows below give T cell receptor beta chains drawn from one sample of a study of metastatic and nonmetastatic thyroid tumors. TCRdb re-called the PCR reads through MiXCR. The data show tens of thousands of clones, 15% to 20% seen once. Material for sequencing was blood. The receptors were gathered from a female donor with papillary thyroid cancer or a benign thyroid nodule (not recorded which). Some clones in this sample may be carry-over from other donors' samples. Both conserved end residues are part of each CDR3. Each record gives: J gene, D gene, V gene, clone size, CDR3 protein, CDR3 DNA. The D gene is left open where the match is weak. Rows may omit the clone size; those that give it use once, few, many or a size class.

j_gene: TRBJ2-5; d_gene: .; v_gene: TRBV20-1; abundance: many; CDR3aa: CSARPMRGRETQYF; CDR3nt: TGCAGTGCCCGACCTATGAGGGGGAGGGAGACCCAGTACTTC
j_gene: TRBJ1-2; d_gene: .; v_gene: TRBV13; abundance: .; CDR3aa: CASSLRSGNHYGYTF; CDR3nt: TGTGCCAGCAGCTTACGTTCGGGCAACCACTATGGCTACACCTTC
j_gene: TRBJ2-1; d_gene: TRBD2; v_gene: TRBV6-1; abundance: many; CDR3aa: CASSELIGGVNSYNEQFF; CDR3nt: TGTGCCAGCAGTGAATTGATTGGGGGGGTTAACTCCTACAATGAGCAGTTCTTC
j_gene: TRBJ2-3; d_gene: TRBD2; v_gene: TRBV19; abundance: many; CDR3aa: CASSIEASGGTDTQYF; CDR3nt: TGTGCCAGTAGTATAGAGGCTAGCGGAGGCACAGATACGCAGTATTTT
j_gene: TRBJ2-7; d_gene: TRBD1; v_gene: TRBV28; abundance: few; CDR3aa: CASSFTGVGWYF; CDR3nt: TGTGCCAGCAGTTTTACAGGGGTTGGATGGTACTTC
j_gene: TRBJ1-5; d_gene: .; v_gene: TRBV15; abundance: .; CDR3aa: CATSRDSQGNQPQHF; CDR3nt: TGTGCCACCAGCAGAGATAGTCAGGGCAATCAGCCCCAGCATTTT
j_gene: TRBJ1-6; d_gene: .; v_gene: TRBV4-2; abundance: many; CDR3aa: CASSQGIGDNSPLHF; CDR3nt: TGTGCCAGCAGCCAAGGGATTGGGGATAATTCACCCCTCCACTTT
j_gene: TRBJ1-1; d_gene: .; v_gene: TRBV6-1; abundance: many; CDR3aa: CASSEEVVGSWGAFF; CDR3nt: TGTGCCAGCAGCGAAGAAGTCGTCGGGTCCTGGGGAGCTTTCTTT
j_gene: TRBJ1-2; d_gene: .; v_gene: TRBV20-1; abundance: .; CDR3aa: CSARCMGIYGYTF; CDR3nt: TGCAGTGCTAGATGCATGGGGATCTATGGCTACACCTTC
j_gene: TRBJ2-7; d_gene: TRBD1; v_gene: TRBV3-1; abundance: many; CDR3aa: CASSWTGGRSYEQYF; CDR3nt: TGTGCCAGCAGCTGGACAGGGGGACGATCCTACGAGCAGTACTTC
j_gene: TRBJ2-6; d_gene: .; v_gene: TRBV6-1; abundance: .; CDR3aa: CASNFEGSGANVLTF; CDR3nt: TGTGCCAGCAACTTTGAGGGATCTGGGGCCAACGTCCTGACATTC
j_gene: TRBJ1-2; d_gene: .; v_gene: TRBV12-3/TRBV12-4; abundance: .; CDR3aa: CASSFGKGLAGYTF; CDR3nt: TGTGCCAGCAGTTTCGGGAAAGGGTTAGCTGGCTACACCTTC
j_gene: TRBJ1-1; d_gene: .; v_gene: TRBV7-8; abundance: many; CDR3aa: CASSLGLSLAAFF; CDR3nt: TGTGCCAGCAGCTTAGGTCTTTCTTTGGCAGCTTTCTTT
j_gene: TRBJ1-5; d_gene: .; v_gene: TRBV2; abundance: .; CDR3aa: CAIGTSNQPQHF; CDR3nt: TGTGCCATCGGGACTAGCAATCAGCCCCAGCATTTT
j_gene: TRBJ2-3; d_gene: .; v_gene: TRBV6-1; abundance: few; CDR3aa: CASSEFGARADTQYF; CDR3nt: TGTGCCAGCAGTGAGTTCGGGGCCAGGGCAGATACGCAGTATTTT
j_gene: TRBJ1-3; d_gene: .; v_gene: TRBV5-8; abundance: many; CDR3aa: CASSLSTYSGNTIYF; CDR3nt: TGTGCCAGCAGCTTGAGCACTTACTCTGGAAACACCATATATTTT
j_gene: TRBJ2-1; d_gene: TRBD2; v_gene: TRBV28; abundance: many; CDR3aa: CASSFGTSGDNEQFF; CDR3nt: TGTGCCAGCAGTTTCGGGACTAGCGGGGACAATGAGCAGTTCTTC
j_gene: TRBJ2-5; d_gene: .; v_gene: TRBV5-6; abundance: many; CDR3aa: CASSWIPYNTQETQYF; CDR3nt: TGTGCCAGCAGCTGGATCCCCTACAATACCCAAGAGACCCAGTACTTC
j_gene: TRBJ1-2; d_gene: TRBD1; v_gene: TRBV5-1; abundance: many; CDR3aa: CASSLGTDRASHGYTF; CDR3nt: TGCGCCAGCAGCTTGGGGACGGACAGGGCTTCCCATGGCTATACCTTC
j_gene: TRBJ1-2; d_gene: TRBD1; v_gene: TRBV7-9; abundance: many; CDR3aa: CASSRGGLYGYTF; CDR3nt: TGTGCCAGCAGCCGAGGGGGCCTCTATGGCTACACCTTC
j_gene: TRBJ2-3; d_gene: TRBD1; v_gene: TRBV5-1; abundance: many; CDR3aa: CASSPTGGRGDTQYF; CDR3nt: TGCGCCAGCAGTCCTACAGGGGGTCGAGGAGATACGCAGTATTTT
j_gene: TRBJ2-5; d_gene: .; v_gene: TRBV5-1; abundance: many; CDR3aa: CASSGVETQYF; CDR3nt: TGCGCCAGCAGTGGGGTAGAGACCCAGTACTTC
j_gene: TRBJ2-1; d_gene: TRBD2; v_gene: TRBV3-1; abundance: many; CDR3aa: CASSPGVSGNNEQFF; CDR3nt: TGTGCCAGCAGCCCCGGGGTGAGCGGGAACAATGAGCAGTTCTTC
j_gene: TRBJ2-3; d_gene: .; v_gene: TRBV27; abundance: few; CDR3aa: CASSSRLLGGTDTRYF; CDR3nt: TGTGCCAGCAGTTCCCGACTATTAGGAGGCACAGATACGCGGTATTTT
j_gene: TRBJ1-6; d_gene: .; v_gene: TRBV5-1; abundance: .; CDR3aa: CASSTLVMGLDSPLHF; CDR3nt: TGCGCCAGCAGCACGCTAGTAATGGGTTTAGATTCACCCCTCCACTTT
j_gene: TRBJ2-4; d_gene: TRBD1; v_gene: TRBV20-1; abundance: many; CDR3aa: CSARDTGGRDIQYF; CDR3nt: TGCAGTGCTAGAGATACAGGGGGTAGAGACATTCAGTACTTC
j_gene: TRBJ1-4; d_gene: TRBD1; v_gene: TRBV27; abundance: many; CDR3aa: CASSSHYRGPTNEKLFF; CDR3nt: TGTGCCAGCAGTTCCCACTACAGGGGTCCAACTAATGAAAAACTGTTTTTT
j_gene: TRBJ1-1; d_gene: .; v_gene: TRBV19; abundance: many; CDR3aa: CASSPMGAPVTEAFF; CDR3nt: TGTGCCAGTAGTCCGATGGGGGCGCCGGTCACTGAAGCTTTCTTT
j_gene: TRBJ2-7; d_gene: .; v_gene: TRBV6-1; abundance: few; CDR3aa: CTAKVQALGEQYF; CDR3nt: TGTACCGCCAAGGTGCAGGCCCTGGGGGAGCAGTACTTC
j_gene: TRBJ2-1; d_gene: TRBD1; v_gene: TRBV2; abundance: hyperexpanded; CDR3aa: CASQPGQDYNEQFF; CDR3nt: TGTGCCAGCCAACCGGGACAGGACTACAATGAGCAGTTCTTC
j_gene: TRBJ2-3; d_gene: .; v_gene: TRBV6-1; abundance: .; CDR3aa: CASESDKSTDTQYF; CDR3nt: TGTGCCAGCGAGTCGGACAAGAGCACAGATACGCAGTATTTT
j_gene: TRBJ2-1; d_gene: TRBD2; v_gene: TRBV11-2; abundance: many; CDR3aa: CASRTGTSSYNEQFF; CDR3nt: TGTGCCAGCAGAACCGGGACTAGCTCCTACAATGAGCAGTTCTTC
j_gene: TRBJ1-2; d_gene: .; v_gene: TRBV28; abundance: .; CDR3aa: CASSTTRRRGPGYGYTF; CDR3nt: TGTGCCAGCAGTACTACCCGCCGGCGAGGTCCCGGATATGGCTACACCTTC
j_gene: TRBJ2-2; d_gene: .; v_gene: TRBV5-1; abundance: many; CDR3aa: CASSVYYTGELFF; CDR3nt: TGCGCCAGCAGCGTTTATTACACCGGGGAGCTGTTTTTT
j_gene: TRBJ1-4; d_gene: .; v_gene: TRBV11-3; abundance: .; CDR3aa: CASSLEGWANEKLFF; CDR3nt: TGTGCCAGCAGCTTAGAAGGATGGGCTAATGAAAAACTGTTTTTT
j_gene: TRBJ1-5; d_gene: TRBD1; v_gene: TRBV28; abundance: many; CDR3aa: CASRLGQAGTQPQHF; CDR3nt: TGTGCCAGCAGACTCGGACAGGCGGGTACTCAGCCCCAGCATTTT
j_gene: TRBJ2-7; d_gene: TRBD2; v_gene: TRBV27; abundance: many; CDR3aa: CASSLSGRVYEQYF; CDR3nt: TGTGCCAGCAGTTTGAGCGGGAGAGTCTACGAGCAGTACTTC
j_gene: TRBJ2-7; d_gene: .; v_gene: TRBV6-2/TRBV6-3; abundance: few; CDR3aa: CASSYSGLVHEQYF; CDR3nt: TGTGCCAGCAGTTACTCCGGGTTGGTACACGAGCAGTACTTC
j_gene: TRBJ1-4; d_gene: TRBD1; v_gene: TRBV7-9; abundance: .; CDR3aa: CASSSSGTGDGSEKLFF; CDR3nt: TGTGCCAGCAGCTCGTCCGGGACAGGGGATGGTAGTGAAAAACTGTTTTTT
j_gene: TRBJ2-3; d_gene: .; v_gene: TRBV5-1; abundance: .; CDR3aa: CSSSLSAGLITDTQYF; CDR3nt: TGCTCCAGCAGCTTGAGCGCGGGATTGATCACAGATACGCAGTATTTT
j_gene: TRBJ1-5; d_gene: .; v_gene: TRBV28; abundance: medium-sized; CDR3aa: CASSFRGPEGNQPQHF; CDR3nt: TGTGCCAGCAGTTTCCGCGGGCCAGAAGGCAATCAGCCCCAGCATTTT
j_gene: TRBJ2-3; d_gene: TRBD2; v_gene: TRBV2; abundance: many; CDR3aa: CASRVGGGTDTQYF; CDR3nt: TGTGCCAGCAGGGTCGGGGGGGGGACAGATACGCAGTATTTT
j_gene: TRBJ2-1; d_gene: TRBD2; v_gene: TRBV18; abundance: many; CDR3aa: CASSPSSGDYNEQFF; CDR3nt: TGTGCCAGCTCACCATCTAGCGGGGACTACAATGAGCAGTTCTTC
j_gene: TRBJ2-3; d_gene: .; v_gene: TRBV11-3; abundance: .; CDR3aa: CASSLGPNTDTQYF; CDR3nt: TGTGCCAGCAGCTTAGGACCAAACACAGATACGCAGTATTTT
j_gene: TRBJ2-5; d_gene: TRBD2; v_gene: TRBV7-2; abundance: many; CDR3aa: CASSLAYASGGAETQYF; CDR3nt: TGTGCCAGCAGCCTAGCTTATGCTAGCGGGGGGGCGGAGACCCAGTACTTC